These 9 T cell receptor beta chains came from one sample sequenced in a study of cytomegalovirus exposure and HLA in healthy donors. Primers for the PCR totalled 60 Vbeta and 13 Jbeta. Using immunoSEQ multiplex PCR, the repertoire was profiled, and TCRdb retains in-frame clones only, with some absent. This sample's table reports around 130,000 clones. The source material was PBMCs. Receptor source: a woman aged 55-69 years in good health and CMV-seronegative.

V and J are TRBV28 and TRBJ1-2; D remains ambiguous. The V end was cut by 3 bases, the J end by 8 bases, with 7 bases between. This CDR3 has 11 residues. Per the germline V gene, CDR1 is MDHEN and CDR2 is SYDVKM. In DNA form, the CDR3 reads TGTGCCAGCAGTTTTCGTGGCGGCTACACCTTC. Its translation: CASSFRGGYTF.

This chain joins TRBV5-1 and TRBJ1-5, with D perhaps matching TRBD1 (5 bases). This CDR3 has 15 amino acids. Germline assignment: CDR1 SGHRS and CDR2 YFSETQ. Trimming took 0 bases from V and 0 from J, leaving 7 bases between them. The DNA of the CDR3 is TGCGCCAGCAGCTTGGGGGGGGATAGCAATCAGCCCCAGCATTTT. The encoded protein is CASSLGGDSNQPQHF.

V and J are TRBV19 and TRBJ2-1; D possibly corresponds to TRBD1 (5 bases). The germline V gene encodes CDR1 LNHDA and CDR2 SQIVND (reference sequence). The CDR3 is 11 residues long. CDR3 loop: CGAGSYNEQFF. DNA of the CDR3: TGTGGGGCAGGGTCCTACAATGAGCAGTTCTTC. Supplemented by reference TRBV19 and TRBJ2-1, the full variable domain reads DGGITQSPKYLFRKEGQNVTLSCEQNLNHDAMYWYRQDPGQGLRLIYYSQIVNDFQKGDIAEGYSVSREKKESFPLTVTSAQKNPTAFYLCGAGSYNEQFFGPGTRLTVL.

The chain recombines TRBV19 with TRBJ1-5, with D possibly matching TRBD1 (6 bases). V was clipped by 8 bases and J by 1 base, with 15 bases between them. The CDR3 is 15 residues long. Germline values: CDR1 LNHDA, CDR2 SQIVND (reference sequence). The CDR3 protein is CASRTGGHSNQPQHF. CDR3 sequence (DNA): TGTGCCAGTCGGACGGGGGGGCACAGCAATCAGCCCCAGCATTTT.

V gene TRBV27 combines with J gene TRBJ1-1; 10 positions agree with TRBD1. The CDR3 is made up of 14 amino acids. Germline V lookup: CDR1 MNHEY, CDR2 SMNVEV (reference sequence). J lost 9 bases, V lost 3 bases, and 7 bases had no gene match. CDR3 protein: CASSFRDRGGKAFF. The CDR3 DNA follows: TGTGCCAGCAGTTTTCGGGACAGGGGAGGAAAAGCTTTCTTT.

The J gene is TRBJ1-3, the V gene TRBV18; D may be TRBD1 (6 bases). Germline CDR1 is KGHSH and CDR2 is LQKENI. This CDR3 contains 16 residues. Trimming left V 4 bases short and J 1 base short, with 14 bases between. CDR3 nucleotides: TGTGCCAGCTCACTCGCGGGGGGCGCTTCTGGAAACACCATATATTTT. Residues: CASSLAGGASGNTIYF.

The chain uses TRBV18 and TRBJ1-2; 9 bases are shared with TRBD1. Germline V CDR1 and CDR2: KGHSH, LQKENI. The V and J ends lost 4 bases and 5 bases, in that order; junction bases with no gene match: 5. This CDR3 comprises 14 residues. CDR3: CASSLRDRVYGYTF. The CDR3, as DNA: TGTGCCAGCTCACTCCGGGACAGGGTTTATGGCTACACCTTC.

The DNA for the CDR3 is TGTGCCAGCAGCCTTAGGAACAGCGGGTATAATGAAAAACTGTTTTTT. Its protein is CASSLRNSGYNEKLFF. The rearrangement uses TRBV13 and TRBJ1-4; no firm D call. This CDR3 region has 16 residues. V was cut by 5 bases and J by 4 bases, with 17 bases left in between. Germline V gives CDR1 PRHDT, CDR2 FYEKMQ (reference sequence).

This sequence joins TRBV6-1 and TRBJ1-6, with TRBD1 identical over 9 bases. V lost 7 bases and J lost 10; bases outside the gene matches: 8. CDR3 size: 14 residues. The germline CDR1 and CDR2 sequences are MNHNS and SASEGT. CDR3 residues: CASTTTGGWSPLHF. The CDR3 DNA reads TGTGCCAGCACCACCACAGGGGGCTGGTCACCCCTCCACTTT.